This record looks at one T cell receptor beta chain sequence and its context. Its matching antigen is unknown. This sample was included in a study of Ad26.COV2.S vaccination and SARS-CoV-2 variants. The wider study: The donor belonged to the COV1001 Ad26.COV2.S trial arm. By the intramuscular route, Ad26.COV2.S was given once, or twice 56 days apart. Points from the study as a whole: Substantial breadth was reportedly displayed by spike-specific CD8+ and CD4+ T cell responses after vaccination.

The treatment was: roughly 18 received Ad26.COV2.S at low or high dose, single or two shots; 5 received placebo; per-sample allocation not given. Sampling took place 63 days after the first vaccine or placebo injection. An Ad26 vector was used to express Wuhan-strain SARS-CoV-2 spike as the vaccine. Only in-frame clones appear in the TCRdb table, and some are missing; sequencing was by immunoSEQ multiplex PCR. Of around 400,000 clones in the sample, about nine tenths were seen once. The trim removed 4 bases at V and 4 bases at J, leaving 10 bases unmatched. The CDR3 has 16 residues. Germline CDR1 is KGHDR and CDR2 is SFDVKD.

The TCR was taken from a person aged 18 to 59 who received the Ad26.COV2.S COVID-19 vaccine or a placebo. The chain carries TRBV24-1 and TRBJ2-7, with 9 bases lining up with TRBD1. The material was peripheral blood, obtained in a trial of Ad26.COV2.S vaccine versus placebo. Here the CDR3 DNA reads TGTGCCACCAGTGAACCTACTCACAGGGGGCTGTACGAGCAGTACTTC. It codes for CATSEPTHRGLYEQYF.